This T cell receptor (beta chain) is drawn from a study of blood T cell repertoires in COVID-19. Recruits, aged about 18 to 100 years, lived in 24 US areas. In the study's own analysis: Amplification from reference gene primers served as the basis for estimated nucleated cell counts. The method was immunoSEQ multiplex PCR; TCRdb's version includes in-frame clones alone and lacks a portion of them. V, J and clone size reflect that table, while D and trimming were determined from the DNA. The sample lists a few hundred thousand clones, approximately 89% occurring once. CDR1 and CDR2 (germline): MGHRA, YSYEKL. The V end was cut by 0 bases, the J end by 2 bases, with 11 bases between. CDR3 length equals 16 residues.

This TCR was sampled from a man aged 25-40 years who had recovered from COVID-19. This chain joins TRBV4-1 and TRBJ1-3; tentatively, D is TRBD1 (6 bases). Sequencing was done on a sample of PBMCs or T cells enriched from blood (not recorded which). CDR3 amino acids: CASSQDGAGAGNTIYF. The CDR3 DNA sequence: TGCGCCAGCAGCCAAGATGGGGCAGGGGCTGGAAACACCATATATTTT.